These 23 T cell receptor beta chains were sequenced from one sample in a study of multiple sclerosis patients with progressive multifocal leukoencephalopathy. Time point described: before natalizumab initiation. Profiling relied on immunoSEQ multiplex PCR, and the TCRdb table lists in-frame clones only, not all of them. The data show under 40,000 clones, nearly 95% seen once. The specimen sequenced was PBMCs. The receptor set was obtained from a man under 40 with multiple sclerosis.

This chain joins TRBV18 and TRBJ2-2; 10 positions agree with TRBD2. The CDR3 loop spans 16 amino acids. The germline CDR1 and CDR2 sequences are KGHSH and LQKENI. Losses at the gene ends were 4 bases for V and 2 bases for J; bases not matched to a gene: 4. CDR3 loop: CASSLTSGTNTGELFF. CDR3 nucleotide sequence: TGTGCCAGCTCACTTACTAGCGGGACTAACACCGGGGAGCTGTTTTTT. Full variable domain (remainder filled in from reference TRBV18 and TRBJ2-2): NAGVMQNPRHLVRRRGQEARLRCSPMKGHSHVYWYRQLPEEGLKFMVYLQKENIIDESGMPKERFSAEFPKEGPSILRIQQVVRGDSAAYFCASSLTSGTNTGELFFGEGSRLTVL.

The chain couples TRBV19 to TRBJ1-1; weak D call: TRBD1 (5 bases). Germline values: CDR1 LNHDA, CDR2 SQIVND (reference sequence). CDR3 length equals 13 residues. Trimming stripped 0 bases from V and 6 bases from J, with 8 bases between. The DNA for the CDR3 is TGTGCCAGTAGTATAGAACGGGGCTCTGAAGCTTTCTTT. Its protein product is CASSIERGSEAFF.

The chain's CDR3 is CASRQGRNLNTEAFF. DNA for the CDR3: TGTGCCAGCAGGCAGGGACGGAACTTGAACACTGAAGCTTTCTTT. The genes are TRBV6-6 and TRBJ1-1, with D maybe TRBD1 (5 bases). V lost 6 bases, J lost 0 bases, and 14 bases lay in between. There are 15 residues in the CDR3. Germline V gene sequence: CDR1 MNHNY, CDR2 SVGAGI (reference sequence).

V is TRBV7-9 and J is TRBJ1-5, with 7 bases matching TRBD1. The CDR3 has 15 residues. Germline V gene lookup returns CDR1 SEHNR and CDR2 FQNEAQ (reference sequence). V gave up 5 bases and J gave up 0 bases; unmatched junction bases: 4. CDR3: CASSAWDSSNQPQHF. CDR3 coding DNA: TGTGCCAGCAGCGCCTGGGACAGTAGCAATCAGCCCCAGCATTTT.

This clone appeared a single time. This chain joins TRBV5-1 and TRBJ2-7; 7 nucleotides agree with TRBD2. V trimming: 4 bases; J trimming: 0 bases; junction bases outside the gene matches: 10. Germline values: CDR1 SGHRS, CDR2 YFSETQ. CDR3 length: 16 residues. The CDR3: CASSPRLAGSSYEQYF. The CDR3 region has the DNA TGCGCCAGCAGCCCAAGACTAGCAGGCAGCTCCTACGAGCAGTACTTC.

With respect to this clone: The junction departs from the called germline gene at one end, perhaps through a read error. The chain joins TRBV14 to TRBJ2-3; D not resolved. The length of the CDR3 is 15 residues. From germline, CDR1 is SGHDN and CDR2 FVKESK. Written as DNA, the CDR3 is TGTGCCAGCAGTCAAGGATCAGGTTACACAGATACGCAGTATTTT. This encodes CASSQGSGYTDTQYF.

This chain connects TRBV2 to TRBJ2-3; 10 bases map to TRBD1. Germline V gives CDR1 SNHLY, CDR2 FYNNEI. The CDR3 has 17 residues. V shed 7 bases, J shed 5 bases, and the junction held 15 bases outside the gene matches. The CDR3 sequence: CASKEGWAGQGIDTQYF. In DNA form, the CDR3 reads TGTGCCAGCAAAGAAGGATGGGCGGGACAGGGGATAGATACGCAGTATTTT.

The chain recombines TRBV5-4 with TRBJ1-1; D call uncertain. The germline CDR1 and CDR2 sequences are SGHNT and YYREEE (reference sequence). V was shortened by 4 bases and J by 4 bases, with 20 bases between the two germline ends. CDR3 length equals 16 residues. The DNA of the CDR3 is TGTGCCAGCAGCCCAGCGGGGTCACGGGGTGGCACTGAAGCTTTCTTT. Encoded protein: CASSPAGSRGGTEAFF.

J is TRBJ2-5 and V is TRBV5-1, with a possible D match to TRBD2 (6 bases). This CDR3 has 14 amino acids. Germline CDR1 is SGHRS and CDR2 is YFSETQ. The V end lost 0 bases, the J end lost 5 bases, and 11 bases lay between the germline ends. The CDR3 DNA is TGCGCCAGCAGCTTGGGCGGGGTGGGCGAGACCCAGTACTTC. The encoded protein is CASSLGGVGETQYF.

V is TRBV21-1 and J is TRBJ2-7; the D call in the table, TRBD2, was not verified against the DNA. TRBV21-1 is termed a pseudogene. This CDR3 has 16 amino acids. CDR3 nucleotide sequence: TGTGCCAGCAGCAAAAAGAGGGCTAGCGCCAGCTACGAGCAGTACGTC. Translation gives CASSKKRASASYEQYV.

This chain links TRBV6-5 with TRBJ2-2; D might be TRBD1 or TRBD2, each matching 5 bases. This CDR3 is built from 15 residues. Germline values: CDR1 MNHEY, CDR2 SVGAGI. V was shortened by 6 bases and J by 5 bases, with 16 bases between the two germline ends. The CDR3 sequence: CASSLGTPVTGELFF. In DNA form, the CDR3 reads TGTGCCAGCAGCCTCGGGACGCCCGTTACCGGGGAGCTGTTTTTT.

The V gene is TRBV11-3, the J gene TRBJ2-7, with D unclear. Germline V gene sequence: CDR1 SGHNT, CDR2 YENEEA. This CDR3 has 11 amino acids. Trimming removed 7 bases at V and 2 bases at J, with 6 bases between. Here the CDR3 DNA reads TGTGCCAGCAATTCACCCTACGAGCAGTACTTC. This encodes CASNSPYEQYF.

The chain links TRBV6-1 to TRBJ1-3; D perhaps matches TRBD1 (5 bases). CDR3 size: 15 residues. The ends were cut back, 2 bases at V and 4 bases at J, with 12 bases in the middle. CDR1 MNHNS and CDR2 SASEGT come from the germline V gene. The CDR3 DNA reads TGTGCCAGCAGTGAATTATCAGGGCGGGGAAACACCATATATTTT. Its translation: CASSELSGRGNTIYF.

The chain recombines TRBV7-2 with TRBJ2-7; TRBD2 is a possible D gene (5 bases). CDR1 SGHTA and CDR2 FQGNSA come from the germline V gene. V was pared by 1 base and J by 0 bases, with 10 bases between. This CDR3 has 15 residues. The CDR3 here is CASSLGSAASYEQYF. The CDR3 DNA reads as TGTGCCAGCAGCTTAGGATCAGCGGCCTCCTACGAGCAGTACTTC.

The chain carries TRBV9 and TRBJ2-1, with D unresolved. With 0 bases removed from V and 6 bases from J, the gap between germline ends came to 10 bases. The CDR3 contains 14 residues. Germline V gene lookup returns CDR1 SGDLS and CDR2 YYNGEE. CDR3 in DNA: TGTGCCAGCAGCGTAGTGGATTCCGTCAATGAGCAGTTCTTC. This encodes CASSVVDSVNEQFF.

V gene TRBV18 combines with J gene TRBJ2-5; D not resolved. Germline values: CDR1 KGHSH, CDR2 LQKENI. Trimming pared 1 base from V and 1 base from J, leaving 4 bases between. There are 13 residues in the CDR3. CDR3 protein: CASSPLLQETQYF. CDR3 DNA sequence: TGTGCCAGCTCACCACTCCTCCAAGAGACCCAGTACTTC.

CDR3: CASSLAGEQYF. Written as DNA, the CDR3 is TGTGCCAGCAGTTTGGCGGGCGAGCAGTACTTC. The rearrangement links TRBV6-5 to TRBJ2-5; D perhaps matches TRBD2 (5 bases). Judging by the DNA end, TRBJ2-7 fits better; the J call may be wrong. CDR1 and CDR2 from the germline V gene are MNHEY and SVGAGI. This CDR3 is 11 amino acids long.

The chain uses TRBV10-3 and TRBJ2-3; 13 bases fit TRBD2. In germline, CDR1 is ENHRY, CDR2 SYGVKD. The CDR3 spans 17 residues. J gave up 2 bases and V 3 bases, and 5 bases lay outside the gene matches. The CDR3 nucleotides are TGTGCCATCAGTGATCGACTAGCGGGAGGCACCACAGATACGCAGTATTTT. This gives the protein CAISDRLAGGTTDTQYF.

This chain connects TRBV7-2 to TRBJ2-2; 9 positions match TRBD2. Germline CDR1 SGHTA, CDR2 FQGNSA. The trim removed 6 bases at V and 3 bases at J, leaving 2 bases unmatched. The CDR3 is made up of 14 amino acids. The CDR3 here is CASSSGRHTGELFF. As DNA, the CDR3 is TGTGCCAGCAGTAGCGGGAGACACACCGGGGAGCTGTTTTTT.

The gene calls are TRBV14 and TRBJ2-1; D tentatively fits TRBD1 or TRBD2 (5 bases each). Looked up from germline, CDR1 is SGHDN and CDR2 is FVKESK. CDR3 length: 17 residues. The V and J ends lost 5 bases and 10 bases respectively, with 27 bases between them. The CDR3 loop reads CASSGTPGTQGVREQFF. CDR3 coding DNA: TGTGCCAGCAGCGGAACCCCCGGGACCCAAGGTGTCCGGGAGCAGTTCTTC.

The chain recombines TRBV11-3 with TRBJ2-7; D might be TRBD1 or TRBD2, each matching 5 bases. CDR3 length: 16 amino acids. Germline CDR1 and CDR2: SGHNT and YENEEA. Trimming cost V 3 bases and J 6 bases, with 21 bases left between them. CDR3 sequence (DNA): TGTGCCAGCAGCTTCGGGCACCGGGACCCCCCTTCCGAGCAGTACGTC. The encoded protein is CASSFGHRDPPSEQYV.

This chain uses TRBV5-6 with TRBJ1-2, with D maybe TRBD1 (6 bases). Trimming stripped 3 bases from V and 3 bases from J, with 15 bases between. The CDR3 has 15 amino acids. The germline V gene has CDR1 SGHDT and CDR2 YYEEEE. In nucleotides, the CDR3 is TGTGCCAGCAGCTCGGCTACAGGGCCCTACTATGGCTACACCTTC. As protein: CASSSATGPYYGYTF.

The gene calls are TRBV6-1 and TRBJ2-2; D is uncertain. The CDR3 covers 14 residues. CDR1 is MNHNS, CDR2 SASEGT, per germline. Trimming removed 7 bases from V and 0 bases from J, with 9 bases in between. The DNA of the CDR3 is TGTGCCAGCACTCACGAACCGAACACCGGGGAGCTGTTTTTT. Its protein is CASTHEPNTGELFF.